This entry concerns a single T cell receptor (beta chain). Its recognized antigen is unknown. Nothing much larger sits one base from this clone, and base qualities are not available. Reading the germline V gene (reference sequence) gives CDR1 LNHDA and CDR2 SQIVND. The CDR3 sequence holds 15 residues, the cysteine and phenylalanine included. Solely the CDR3 DNA is kept, with 45 bases framed from the first base. The collaborating institutions used their own protocols to collect whole blood in K2EDTA tubes. For TCRbeta analysis, collaborators shipped samples as frozen whole blood, isolated PBMCs, or DNA extracted from either of those sample types. This entry is derived from a study of blood T cell repertoires in COVID-19 (TCRdb year 2020). About the full investigation: Collaborator samples came from the United States, Italy and Spain and covered acute and convalescent phases of COVID-19. Samples were obtained from the ongoing ImmuneRACE study (first 160 participants) and from over 1,000 subjects provided by 6 global collaborators. Where HLA class I and class II types were available, the types were taken from metadata supplied by the sample provider, not from assay-based typing. The repertoires were released in a freely available public database meant as a resource for research on the immune response to SARS-CoV-2. Nearly every sample came with metadata listing a de-identified subject ID, COVID-19 status, age in years and sex. Subjects who had been exposed to COVID-19, were actively infected with it, or had recovered from it provided the deeply sampled blood TCRbeta repertoires that made up the dataset. The prospective study material was composed of cDNA or gDNA derived from T cells, B-cell-depleted T cells, or PBMCs. Study-level results and caveats: The quantity of clinical and demographic metadata differed by source and by participant and was supplied without curation.

TCRbeta CDR3 regions were amplified from genomic DNA using the immunoSEQ Assay, a bias-controlled multiplex PCR. The source study handled its data this way. The number of nucleated cells in each sample was estimated from the amplification of reference gene primers within the assay. Sequence reads were collapsed and filtered to measure the absolute abundance of every unique TCRbeta CDR3 rearrangement. For each sample, productive Simpson clonality was calculated as the square root of Simpson's diversity index across productive rearrangements. The source is immuneACCESS, and TCRdb retained only in-frame sequences with V and J called. Part of the clones is not carried over; for the studies checked, unresolved V genes explain less than half of this, and the remainder is unexplained. V, J and clone size were drawn from that table, and D and trimming were deduced from the DNA. The sample data list under 250,000 clones, and about four fifths of these were observed just once. About 4.8% of the sample comes from the top ten.

In this chain, TRBV19 is recombined with TRBJ2-3, and perhaps TRBD1 as D gene, on 6 matching bases. Sequenced input: peripheral blood. This TCR was sampled from a woman in her 70s with acute or convalescent COVID-19. CDR3 reads: CASNPHRVSTDTQYF. The DNA sequence reads TGTGCTAGCAATCCGCACAGGGTCAGCACAGATACGCAGTATTTT.